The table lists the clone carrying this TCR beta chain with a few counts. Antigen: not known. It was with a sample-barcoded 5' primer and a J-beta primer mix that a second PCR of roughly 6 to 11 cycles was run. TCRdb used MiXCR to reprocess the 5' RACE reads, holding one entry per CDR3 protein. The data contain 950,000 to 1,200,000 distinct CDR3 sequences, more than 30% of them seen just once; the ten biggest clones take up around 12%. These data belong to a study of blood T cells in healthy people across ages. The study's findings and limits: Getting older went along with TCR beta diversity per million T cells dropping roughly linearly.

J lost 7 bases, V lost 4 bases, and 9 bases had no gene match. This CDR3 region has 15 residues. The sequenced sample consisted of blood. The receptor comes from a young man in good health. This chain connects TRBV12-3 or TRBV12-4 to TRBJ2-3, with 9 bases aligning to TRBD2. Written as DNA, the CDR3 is TGTGCCAGCAGTTCCACGGCGGGGGGGCCACATACGCAGTATTTT. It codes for CASSSTAGGPHTQYF.